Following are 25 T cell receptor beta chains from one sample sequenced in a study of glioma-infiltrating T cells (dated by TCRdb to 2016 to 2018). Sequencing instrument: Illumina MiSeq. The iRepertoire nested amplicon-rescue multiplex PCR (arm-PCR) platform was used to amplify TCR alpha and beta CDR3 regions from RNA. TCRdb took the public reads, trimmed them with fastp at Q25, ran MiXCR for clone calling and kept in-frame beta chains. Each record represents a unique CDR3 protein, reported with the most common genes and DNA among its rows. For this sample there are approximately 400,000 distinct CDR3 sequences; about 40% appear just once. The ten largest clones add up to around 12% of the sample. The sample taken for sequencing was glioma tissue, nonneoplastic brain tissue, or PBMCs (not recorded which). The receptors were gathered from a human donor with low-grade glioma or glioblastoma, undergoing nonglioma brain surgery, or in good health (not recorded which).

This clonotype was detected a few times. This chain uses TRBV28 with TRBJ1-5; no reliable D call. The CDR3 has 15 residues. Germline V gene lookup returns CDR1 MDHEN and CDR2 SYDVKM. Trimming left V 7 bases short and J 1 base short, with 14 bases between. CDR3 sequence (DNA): TGTGCCAGCACCTCTCGATCGGGGAGCAATCAGCCCCAGCATTTT. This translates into CASTSRSGSNQPQHF. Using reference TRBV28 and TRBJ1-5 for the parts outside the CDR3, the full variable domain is DVKVTQSSRYLVKRTGEKVFLECVQDMDHENMFWYRQDPGLGLRLIYFSYDVKMKEKGDIPEGYSVSREKKERFSLILESASTNQTSMYLCASTSRSGSNQPQHFGDGTRLSIL.

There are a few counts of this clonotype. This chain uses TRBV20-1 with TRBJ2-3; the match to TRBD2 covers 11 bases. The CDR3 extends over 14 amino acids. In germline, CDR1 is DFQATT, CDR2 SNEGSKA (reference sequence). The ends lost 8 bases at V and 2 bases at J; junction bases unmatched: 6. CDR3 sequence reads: CSHASGRTTDTQYF. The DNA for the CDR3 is TGCAGTCATGCTAGCGGGAGGACCACAGATACGCAGTATTTT.

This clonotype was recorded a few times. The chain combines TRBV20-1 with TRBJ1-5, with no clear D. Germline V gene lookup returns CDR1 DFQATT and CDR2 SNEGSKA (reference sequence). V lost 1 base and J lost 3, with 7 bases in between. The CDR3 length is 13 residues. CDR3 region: CSARGPDNQPQHF. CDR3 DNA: TGCAGTGCTAGAGGCCCTGACAATCAGCCCCAGCATTTT.

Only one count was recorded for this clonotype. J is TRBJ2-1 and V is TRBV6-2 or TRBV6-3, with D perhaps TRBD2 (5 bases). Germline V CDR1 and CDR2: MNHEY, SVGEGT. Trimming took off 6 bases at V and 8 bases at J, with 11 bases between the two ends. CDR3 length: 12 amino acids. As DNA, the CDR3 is TGTGCCAGCAGCGAGCGGCGGGATGAGCAGTTCTTC. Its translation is CASSERRDEQFF.

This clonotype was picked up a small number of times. The CDR3 loop reads CASSLASAGGPYEQYF. CDR3 sequence (DNA): TGTGCCAGCAGCTTAGCGTCGGCCGGTGGGCCCTACGAGCAGTACTTC. The chain recombines TRBV7-2 with TRBJ2-7, with unresolved D. Germline V gene sequence: CDR1 SGHTA, CDR2 FQGNSA. V was pared by 0 bases and J by 2 bases, with 14 bases between. This CDR3 contains 16 residues.

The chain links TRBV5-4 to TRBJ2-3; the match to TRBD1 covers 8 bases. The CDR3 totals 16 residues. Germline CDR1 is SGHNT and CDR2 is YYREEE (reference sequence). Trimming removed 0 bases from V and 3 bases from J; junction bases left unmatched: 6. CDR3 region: CASSLVVTGATDTQYF. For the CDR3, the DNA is TGTGCCAGCAGCTTGGTCGTGACAGGGGCGACAGATACGCAGTATTTT. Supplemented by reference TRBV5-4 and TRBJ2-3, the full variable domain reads ETGVTQSPTHLIKTRGQQVTLRCSSQSGHNTVSWYQQALGQGPQFIFQYYREEENGRGNFPPRFSGLQFPNYSSELNVNALELDDSALYLCASSLVVTGATDTQYFGPGTRLTVL.

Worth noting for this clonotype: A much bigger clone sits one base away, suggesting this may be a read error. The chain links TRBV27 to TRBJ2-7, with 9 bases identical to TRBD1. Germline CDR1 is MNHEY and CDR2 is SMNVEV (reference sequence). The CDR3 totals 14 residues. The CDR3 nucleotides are TGTGCCAGCAGTGCCGGGACAGGGCCCTACGTGCAGTACTTC. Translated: CASSAGTGPYVQYF.

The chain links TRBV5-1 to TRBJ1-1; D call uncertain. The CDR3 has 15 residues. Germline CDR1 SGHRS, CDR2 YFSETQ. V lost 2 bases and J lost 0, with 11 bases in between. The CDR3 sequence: CASSLYRNMNTEAFF. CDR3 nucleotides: TGCGCCAGCAGCTTATATCGGAACATGAACACTGAAGCTTTCTTT.

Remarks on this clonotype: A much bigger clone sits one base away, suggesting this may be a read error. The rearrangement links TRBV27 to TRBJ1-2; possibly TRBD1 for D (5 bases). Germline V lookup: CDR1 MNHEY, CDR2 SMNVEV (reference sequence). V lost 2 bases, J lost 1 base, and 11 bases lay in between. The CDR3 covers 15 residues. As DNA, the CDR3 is TGTGCCAGCAGTTTAGGAACCGGGGGTAACTATGGCTACACCTTC. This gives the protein CASSLGTGGNYGYTF.

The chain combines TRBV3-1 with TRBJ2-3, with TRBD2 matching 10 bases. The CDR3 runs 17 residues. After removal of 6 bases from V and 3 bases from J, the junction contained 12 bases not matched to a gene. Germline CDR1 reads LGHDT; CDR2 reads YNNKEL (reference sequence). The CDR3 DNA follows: TGTGCCAGCAGATCAAGAGATCGACTAGCGGGTACAGATACGCAGTATTTT. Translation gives CASRSRDRLAGTDTQYF.

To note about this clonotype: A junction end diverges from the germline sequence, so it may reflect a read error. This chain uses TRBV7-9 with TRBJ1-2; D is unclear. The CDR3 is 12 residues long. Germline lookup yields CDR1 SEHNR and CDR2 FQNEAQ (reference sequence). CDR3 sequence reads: CASSLEWQSVFF. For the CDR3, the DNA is TGTGCCAGCAGCTTAGAATGGCAGTCGGTCTTCTTC.

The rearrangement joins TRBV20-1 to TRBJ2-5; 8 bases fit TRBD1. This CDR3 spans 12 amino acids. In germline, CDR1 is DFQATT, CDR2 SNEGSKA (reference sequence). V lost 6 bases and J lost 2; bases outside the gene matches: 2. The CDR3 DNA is TGCAGTGCCAGACAGGGGCAAGAGACCCAGTACTTC. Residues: CSARQGQETQYF.

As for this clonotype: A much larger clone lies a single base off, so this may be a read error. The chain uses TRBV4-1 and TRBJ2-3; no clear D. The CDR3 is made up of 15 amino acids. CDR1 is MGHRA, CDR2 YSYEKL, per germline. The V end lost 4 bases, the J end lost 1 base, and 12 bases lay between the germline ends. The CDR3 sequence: CASSRVPSGTDTQYF. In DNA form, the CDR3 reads TGCGCCAGCAGCCGAGTCCCCTCCGGCACAGATACGCAGTATTTT.

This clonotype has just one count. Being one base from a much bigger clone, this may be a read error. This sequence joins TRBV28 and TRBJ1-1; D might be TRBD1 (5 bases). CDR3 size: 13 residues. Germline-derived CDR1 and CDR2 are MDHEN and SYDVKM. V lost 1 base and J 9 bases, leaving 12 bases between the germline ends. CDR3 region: CASSLLGVSKAFF. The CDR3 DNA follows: TGTGCCAGCAGTTTATTGGGGGTGTCTAAAGCTTTCTTT.

The CDR3 nucleotides read TGTGCCAGTAGTATGTACCCTGACAATGAGCAGTTCTTC. The encoded protein is CASSMYPDNEQFF. The chain recombines TRBV19 with TRBJ2-1, with no clear D. This CDR3 is 13 amino acids long. V lost 3 bases, J lost 5 bases, and 8 bases lay in between. Germline V lookup: CDR1 LNHDA, CDR2 SQIVND (reference sequence).

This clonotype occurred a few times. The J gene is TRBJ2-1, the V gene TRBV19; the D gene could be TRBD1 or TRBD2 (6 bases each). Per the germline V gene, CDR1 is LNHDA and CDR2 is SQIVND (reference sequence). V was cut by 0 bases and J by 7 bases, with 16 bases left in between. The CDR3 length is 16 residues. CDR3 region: CASSIEWAGAGNEQFF. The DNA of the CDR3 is TGTGCCAGTAGTATAGAGTGGGCAGGGGCGGGAAATGAGCAGTTCTTC.

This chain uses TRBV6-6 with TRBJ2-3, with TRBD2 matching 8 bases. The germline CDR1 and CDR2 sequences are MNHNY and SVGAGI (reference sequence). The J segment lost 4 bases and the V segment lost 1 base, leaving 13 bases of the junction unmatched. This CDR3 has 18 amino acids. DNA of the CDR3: TGTGCCAGCAGTTACTATCGGCTAGCGGGTACGGCCGCAGATACGCAGTATTTT. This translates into CASSYYRLAGTAADTQYF.

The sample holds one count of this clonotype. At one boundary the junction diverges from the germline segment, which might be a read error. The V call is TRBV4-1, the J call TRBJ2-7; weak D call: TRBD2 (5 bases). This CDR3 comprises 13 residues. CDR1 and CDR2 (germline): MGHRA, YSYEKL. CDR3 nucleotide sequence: TGCGCCAGCACCCAAGCCCGCGGGTATAAGCAGTACTTC. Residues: CASTQARGYKQYF.

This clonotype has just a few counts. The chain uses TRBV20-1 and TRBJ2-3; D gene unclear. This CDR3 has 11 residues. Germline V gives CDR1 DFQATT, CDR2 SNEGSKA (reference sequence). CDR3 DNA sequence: TGCATCGCCCAGGCCACAGATACGCAGTATTTT. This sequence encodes CIAQATDTQYF.

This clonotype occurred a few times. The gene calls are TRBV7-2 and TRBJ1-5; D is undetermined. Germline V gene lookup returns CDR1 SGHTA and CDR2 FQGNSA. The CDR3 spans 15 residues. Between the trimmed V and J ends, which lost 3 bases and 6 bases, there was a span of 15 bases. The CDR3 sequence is CASSLRSTGGQPQHF. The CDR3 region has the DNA TGTGCCAGCAGCTTGAGGAGTACGGGCGGTCAGCCCCAGCATTTT.

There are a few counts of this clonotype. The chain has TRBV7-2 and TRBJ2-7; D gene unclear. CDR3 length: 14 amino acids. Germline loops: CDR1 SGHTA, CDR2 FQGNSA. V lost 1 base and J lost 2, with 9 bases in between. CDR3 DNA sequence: TGTGCCAGCAGCTTAGAGGTGGGAACCTACGAGCAGTACTTC. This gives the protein CASSLEVGTYEQYF.

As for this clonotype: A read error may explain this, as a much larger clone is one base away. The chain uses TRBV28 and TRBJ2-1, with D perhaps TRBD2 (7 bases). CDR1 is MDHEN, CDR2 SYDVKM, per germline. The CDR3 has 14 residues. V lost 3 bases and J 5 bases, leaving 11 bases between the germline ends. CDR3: CASSFRGAHNEQFF. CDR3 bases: TGTGCCAGCAGTTTTCGGGGGGCCCACAATGAGCAGTTCTTC. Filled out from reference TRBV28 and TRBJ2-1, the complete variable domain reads DVKVTQSSRYLVKRTGEKVFLECVQDMDHENMFWYRQDPGLGLRLIYFSYDVKMKEKGDIPEGYSVSREKKERFSLILESASTNQTSMYLCASSFRGAHNEQFFGPGTRLTVL.

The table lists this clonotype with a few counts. The CDR3 loop reads CASSHGREQYNEQFF. The CDR3 nucleotides are TGTGCCAGCAGTCACGGGCGGGAGCAATACAATGAGCAGTTCTTC. The chain is built from TRBV6-1 and TRBJ2-1; 7 bases line up with TRBD2. The CDR3 consists of 15 residues. The V segment lost 5 bases and the J segment 4 bases; nucleotides outside the gene matches: 8. The germline gives CDR1 MNHNS, CDR2 SASEGT.

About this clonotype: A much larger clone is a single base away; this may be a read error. The CDR3 nucleotides read TGTGCCACCAGCCCCAGGGGAGGGGCTGAAGCTTTCTTT. It translates to CATSPRGGAEAFF. This chain joins TRBV15 and TRBJ1-1; a possible D gene is TRBD1 (6 bases). Germline V gene data show CDR1 as LNHNV and CDR2 as YYDKDF (reference sequence). V gave up 5 bases and J gave up 6 bases, with 13 bases separating them. This CDR3 has 13 amino acids.

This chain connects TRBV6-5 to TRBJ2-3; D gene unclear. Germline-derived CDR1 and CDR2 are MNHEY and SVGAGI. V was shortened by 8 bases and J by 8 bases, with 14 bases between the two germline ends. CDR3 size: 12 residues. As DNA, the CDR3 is TGTGCCAGCGAGCCACAGAAGGGTACGCAGTATTTT. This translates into CASEPQKGTQYF.